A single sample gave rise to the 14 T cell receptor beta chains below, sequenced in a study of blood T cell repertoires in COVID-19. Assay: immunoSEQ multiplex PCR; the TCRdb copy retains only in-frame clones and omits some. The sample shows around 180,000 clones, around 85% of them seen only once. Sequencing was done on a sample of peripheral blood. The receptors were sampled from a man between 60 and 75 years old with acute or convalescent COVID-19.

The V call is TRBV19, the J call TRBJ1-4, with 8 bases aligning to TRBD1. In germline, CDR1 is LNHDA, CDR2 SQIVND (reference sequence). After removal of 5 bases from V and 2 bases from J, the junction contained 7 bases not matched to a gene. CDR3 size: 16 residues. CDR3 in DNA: TGTGCCAGTAGTTCCTCAGGGGGCGCGACTAATGAAAAACTGTTTTTT. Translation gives CASSSSGGATNEKLFF. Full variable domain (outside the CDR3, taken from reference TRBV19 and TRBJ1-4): DGGITQSPKYLFRKEGQNVTLSCEQNLNHDAMYWYRQDPGQGLRLIYYSQIVNDFQKGDIAEGYSVSREKKESFPLTVTSAQKNPTAFYLCASSSSGGATNEKLFFGSGTQLSVL.

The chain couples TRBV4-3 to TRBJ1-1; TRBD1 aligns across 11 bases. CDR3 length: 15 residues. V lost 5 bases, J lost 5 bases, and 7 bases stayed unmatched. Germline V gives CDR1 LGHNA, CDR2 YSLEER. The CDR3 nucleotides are TGCGCCAGCAGCTCAAGGACAGGGGGCTTTACTGAAGCTTTCTTT. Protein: CASSSRTGGFTEAFF.

The CDR3 DNA reads TGTGCCAGCAGTTACCTGTCGCGGGAGGGCCTCTACGAGCAGTACTTC. Protein: CASSYLSREGLYEQYF. This chain connects TRBV6-5 to TRBJ2-7; 9 bases agree with TRBD2. CDR1 MNHEY and CDR2 SVGAGI come from the germline V gene. The CDR3 contains 16 residues. Trimming removed 2 bases from V and 3 bases from J; junction bases left unmatched: 8.

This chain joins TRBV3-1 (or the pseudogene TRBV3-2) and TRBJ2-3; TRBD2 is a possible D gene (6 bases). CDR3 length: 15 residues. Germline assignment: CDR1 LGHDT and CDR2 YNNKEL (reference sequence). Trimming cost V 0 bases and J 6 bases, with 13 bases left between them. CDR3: CASSQESRGWDTQYF. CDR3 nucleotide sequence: TGTGCCAGCAGCCAAGAGTCCCGGGGGTGGGATACGCAGTATTTT.

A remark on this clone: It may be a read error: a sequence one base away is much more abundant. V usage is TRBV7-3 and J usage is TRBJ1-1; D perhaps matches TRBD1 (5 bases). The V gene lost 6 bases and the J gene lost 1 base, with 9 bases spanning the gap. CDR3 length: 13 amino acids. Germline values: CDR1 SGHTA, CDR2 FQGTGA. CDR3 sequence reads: CASSSQGNTEAFF. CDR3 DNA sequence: TGTGCCAGCAGTTCCCAGGGGAACACTGAAGCTTTCTTT.

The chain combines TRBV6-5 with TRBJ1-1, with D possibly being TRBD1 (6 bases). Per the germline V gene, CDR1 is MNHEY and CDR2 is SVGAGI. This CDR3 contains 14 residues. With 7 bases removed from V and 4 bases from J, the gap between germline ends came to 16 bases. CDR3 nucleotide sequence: TGTGCCAGCACCCCGACAGGCGGTAGCACTGAAGCTTTCTTT. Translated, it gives CASTPTGGSTEAFF.

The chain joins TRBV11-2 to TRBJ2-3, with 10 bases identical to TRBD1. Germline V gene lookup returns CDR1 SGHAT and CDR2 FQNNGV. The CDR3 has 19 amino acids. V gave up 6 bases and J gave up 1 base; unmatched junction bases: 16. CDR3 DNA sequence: TGTGCCAGCAGACCGTTGGGGACAGGGGCCTCCCGCGGCACAGATACGCAGTATTTT. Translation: CASRPLGTGASRGTDTQYF.

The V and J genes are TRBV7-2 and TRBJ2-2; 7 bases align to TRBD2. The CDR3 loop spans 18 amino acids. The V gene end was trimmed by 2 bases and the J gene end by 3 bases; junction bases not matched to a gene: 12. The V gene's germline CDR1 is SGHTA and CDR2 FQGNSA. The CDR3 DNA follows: TGTGCCAGCAGCTTAAGTCTGCGGAGGGGAGGGTACACCGGGGAGCTGTTTTTT. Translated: CASSLSLRRGGYTGELFF.

CDR3 DNA: TGTGCCAGCAGTTTAGGTGGCAGATTGACGCAGTATTTT. This gives the protein CASSLGGRLTQYF. The chain recombines TRBV27 with TRBJ2-3; D not certain. Germline loops: CDR1 MNHEY, CDR2 SMNVEV (reference sequence). The CDR3 is 13 residues long. Trimming shortened V by 2 bases and J by 9 bases, and 12 bases separated the two germline ends.

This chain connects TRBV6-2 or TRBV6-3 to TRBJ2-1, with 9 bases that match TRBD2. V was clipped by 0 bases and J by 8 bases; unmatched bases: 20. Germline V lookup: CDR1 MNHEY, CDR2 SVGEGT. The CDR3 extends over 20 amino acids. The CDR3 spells CASSYSMTSGTSSKEYEQFF. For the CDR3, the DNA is TGTGCCAGCAGTTACTCGATGACATCCGGGACTAGCTCGAAGGAGTATGAGCAGTTCTTC.

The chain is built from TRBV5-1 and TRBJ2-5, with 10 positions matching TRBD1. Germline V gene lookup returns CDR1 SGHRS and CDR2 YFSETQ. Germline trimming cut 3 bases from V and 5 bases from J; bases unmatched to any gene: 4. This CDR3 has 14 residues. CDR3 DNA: TGCGCCAGCAGCTCGGGACAGGGGATTGAGACCCAGTACTTC. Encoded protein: CASSSGQGIETQYF.

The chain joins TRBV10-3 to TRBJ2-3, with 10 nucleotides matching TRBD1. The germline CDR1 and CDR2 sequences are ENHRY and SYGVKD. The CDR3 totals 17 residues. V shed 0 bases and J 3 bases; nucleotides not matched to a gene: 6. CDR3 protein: CAISESGWDRGTDTQYF. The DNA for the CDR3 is TGTGCCATCAGTGAGTCAGGGTGGGACAGGGGTACAGATACGCAGTATTTT.

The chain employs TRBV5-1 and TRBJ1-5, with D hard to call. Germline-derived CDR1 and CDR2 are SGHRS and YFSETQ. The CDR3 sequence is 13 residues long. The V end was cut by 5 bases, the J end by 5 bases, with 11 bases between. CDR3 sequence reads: CASRQGRDQPQHF. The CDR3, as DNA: TGCGCCAGCAGGCAAGGGAGGGATCAGCCCCAGCATTTT. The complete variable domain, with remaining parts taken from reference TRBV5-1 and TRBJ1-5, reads KAGVTQTPRYLIKTRGQQVTLSCSPISGHRSVSWYQQTPGQGLQFLFEYFSETQRNKGNFPGRFSGRQFSNSRSEMNVSTLELGDSALYLCASRQGRDQPQHFGDGTRLSIL.

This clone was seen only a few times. CDR3 in amino acids: CASSSPIAYPTSTDTQYF. The CDR3 nucleotides are TGTGCCAGCAGCTCCCCTATCGCGTACCCGACTAGCACAGATACGCAGTATTTT. The rearrangement uses TRBV5-5 and TRBJ2-3; D remains ambiguous. The CDR3 loop spans 18 amino acids. The V end was cut by 3 bases, the J end by 0 bases, with 20 bases between. Per germline, CDR1 SGHKS and CDR2 YYEKEE (reference sequence).